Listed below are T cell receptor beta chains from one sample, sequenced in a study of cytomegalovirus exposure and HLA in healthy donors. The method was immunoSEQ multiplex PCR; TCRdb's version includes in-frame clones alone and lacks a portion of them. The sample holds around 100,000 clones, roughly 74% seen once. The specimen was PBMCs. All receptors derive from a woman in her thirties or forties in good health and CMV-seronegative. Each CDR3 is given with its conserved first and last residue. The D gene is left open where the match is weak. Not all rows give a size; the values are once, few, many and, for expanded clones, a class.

cdr3_aa: CASSFWGDREETQYF
cdr3_nt: TGTGCCAGCAGCTTTTGGGGGGACAGGGAAGAGACCCAGTACTTC
v_call: TRBV11-2
clone_size: -
d_call: TRBD1
j_call: TRBJ2-5

cdr3_aa: CSAAGPQAFF
cdr3_nt: TGCAGTGCTGCAGGGCCTCAGGCTTTCTTT
v_call: TRBV20-1
clone_size: -
d_call: -
j_call: TRBJ1-1

cdr3_aa: CATQMADSSYNEQFF
cdr3_nt: TGTGCCACTCAGATGGCGGATAGCTCCTACAATGAGCAGTTCTTC
v_call: TRBV10-3
clone_size: -
d_call: -
j_call: TRBJ2-1

cdr3_aa: CASSLGGADYTF
cdr3_nt: TGTGCCAGCAGCCTCGGGGGGGCGGACTACACCTTC
v_call: TRBV11-1
clone_size: -
d_call: -
j_call: TRBJ1-2

cdr3_aa: CASSVDGGGEQYF
cdr3_nt: TGTGCCAGCAGCGTAGACGGGGGGGGCGAGCAGTACTTC
v_call: TRBV9
clone_size: -
d_call: TRBD2
j_call: TRBJ2-7

cdr3_aa: CASSLVVSGANVLTF
cdr3_nt: TGCGCCAGCAGCTTGGTCGTCTCTGGGGCCAACGTCCTGACTTTC
v_call: TRBV5-1
clone_size: -
d_call: -
j_call: TRBJ2-6

cdr3_aa: CASTSPAQGAGGYTF
cdr3_nt: TGTGCCAGCACCTCTCCCGCGCAGGGGGCTGGGGGCTACACCTTC
v_call: TRBV28
clone_size: -
d_call: TRBD1
j_call: TRBJ1-2

cdr3_aa: CVSSVVAGSYNEQFF
cdr3_nt: TGTGTCAGCAGCGTAGTGGCTGGCTCCTACAATGAGCAGTTCTTC
v_call: TRBV9
clone_size: once
d_call: -
j_call: TRBJ2-1

cdr3_aa: CASSTKDRVAETQYF
cdr3_nt: TGTGCCAGCAGCACCAAAGACAGGGTGGCGGAGACCCAGTACTTC
v_call: TRBV5-4
clone_size: -
d_call: TRBD1
j_call: TRBJ2-5

cdr3_aa: CATSRDQSKQYF
cdr3_nt: TGTGCCACCAGCAGAGATCAGTCCAAGCAGTACTTC
v_call: TRBV15
clone_size: -
d_call: -
j_call: TRBJ2-7

cdr3_aa: CASSLDPLTGSPLHF
cdr3_nt: TGCGCCAGCAGCTTGGACCCCCTAACGGGGTCACCCCTCCACTTT
v_call: TRBV5-1
clone_size: few
d_call: -
j_call: TRBJ1-6

cdr3_aa: CASSEDPRQGSSYNEQFF
cdr3_nt: TGTGCCAGCAGCGAAGACCCCAGACAGGGGTCCTCCTACAATGAGCAGTTCTTC
v_call: TRBV7-9
clone_size: once
d_call: TRBD1
j_call: TRBJ2-1

cdr3_aa: CASSRRGGTEAFF
cdr3_nt: TGTGCCAGCAGCCGTCGGGGAGGCACTGAAGCTTTCTTT
v_call: TRBV11-1
clone_size: once
d_call: -
j_call: TRBJ1-1

cdr3_aa: CASSPASGGDEQYF
cdr3_nt: TGTGCCAGCTCACCGGCTAGCGGAGGGGACGAGCAGTACTTC
v_call: TRBV18
clone_size: -
d_call: TRBD2
j_call: TRBJ2-7

cdr3_aa: CASSIETGAQYF
cdr3_nt: TGTGCCAGTAGTATAGAAACAGGGGCGCAGTACTTC
v_call: TRBV19
clone_size: -
d_call: TRBD1
j_call: TRBJ2-7

cdr3_aa: CASSADSYEQYF
cdr3_nt: TGTGCCAGCAGTGCGGACTCCTACGAGCAGTACTTC
v_call: TRBV28
clone_size: -
d_call: -
j_call: TRBJ2-7

cdr3_aa: CASSPAGQGGNYTF
cdr3_nt: TGTGCCAGCAGCCCTGCGGGGCAGGGTGGGAACTACACCTTC
v_call: TRBV7-3
clone_size: -
d_call: -
j_call: TRBJ1-2

cdr3_aa: CASSSQRQGDYEQYF
cdr3_nt: TGTGCCAGCTCCAGTCAAAGACAGGGGGACTACGAGCAGTACTTC
v_call: TRBV6-5
clone_size: -
d_call: TRBD1
j_call: TRBJ2-7

cdr3_aa: CSSSPRVATGGDTQYF
cdr3_nt: TGTTCCAGCAGCCCCCGGGTGGCCACCGGGGGAGATACGCAGTATTTT
v_call: TRBV7-9
clone_size: -
d_call: -
j_call: TRBJ2-3

cdr3_aa: CASSLARQHRINTDTQYF
cdr3_nt: TGCGCCAGCAGCTTGGCCCGTCAACACAGGATAAACACAGATACGCAGTATTTT
v_call: TRBV5-1
clone_size: few
d_call: -
j_call: TRBJ2-3

cdr3_aa: CSSSDRQDYEQYF
cdr3_nt: TGTTCCAGCAGCGATCGACAGGACTACGAGCAGTACTTC
v_call: TRBV7-9
clone_size: -
d_call: -
j_call: TRBJ2-7

cdr3_aa: CASSLTGTGNTIYF
cdr3_nt: TGCGCCAGCAGCTTGACCGGTACTGGAAACACCATATATTTT
v_call: TRBV5-1
clone_size: -
d_call: -
j_call: TRBJ1-3

cdr3_aa: CASSFDGGQFSYEQYF
cdr3_nt: TGTGCCAGCAGCTTTGACGGGGGGCAGTTTTCCTACGAGCAGTACTTC
v_call: TRBV11-2
clone_size: -
d_call: -
j_call: TRBJ2-7

cdr3_aa: CASSPMNEQFF
cdr3_nt: TGTGCCAGCAGCCCAATGAATGAGCAGTTCTTC
v_call: TRBV28
clone_size: -
d_call: -
j_call: TRBJ2-1

cdr3_aa: CASSYPGTANTGELFF
cdr3_nt: TGTGCCAGCAGTTACCCCGGGACAGCGAACACCGGGGAGCTGTTTTTT
v_call: TRBV6-6
clone_size: -
d_call: TRBD1
j_call: TRBJ2-2

cdr3_aa: CASSLGGTNQETQYF
cdr3_nt: TGTGCCAGCAGCTTAGGAGGGACTAACCAAGAGACCCAGTACTTC
v_call: TRBV7-8
clone_size: -
d_call: TRBD2
j_call: TRBJ2-5

cdr3_aa: CAISTRQDNGYTF
cdr3_nt: TGTGCCATCAGTACCCGACAGGATAATGGCTACACCTTC
v_call: TRBV10-3
clone_size: -
d_call: -
j_call: TRBJ1-2

cdr3_aa: CASSLTGSNGEQYF
cdr3_nt: TGTGCCAGCAGCTTGACAGGGTCGAATGGCGAGCAGTACTTC
v_call: TRBV13
clone_size: -
d_call: TRBD1
j_call: TRBJ2-7

cdr3_aa: CASSFVRGYGNQPQHF
cdr3_nt: TGTGCCAGCAGTTTTGTCAGGGGTTATGGCAATCAGCCCCAGCATTTT
v_call: TRBV28
clone_size: -
d_call: -
j_call: TRBJ1-5

cdr3_aa: CASGKPTPGTGGNRTEAFF
cdr3_nt: TGTGCTAGTGGTAAGCCCACCCCCGGGACAGGGGGAAATCGGACTGAAGCTTTCTTT
v_call: TRBV12-5
clone_size: -
d_call: TRBD1
j_call: TRBJ1-1

cdr3_aa: CASSLGGQDTQYF
cdr3_nt: TGTGCCAGCAGCTTGGGTGGGCAAGATACGCAGTATTTT
v_call: TRBV11-3
clone_size: few
d_call: -
j_call: TRBJ2-3

cdr3_aa: CASSSPLAGGLDTQYF
cdr3_nt: TGTGCCAGCAGCTCTCCATTAGCGGGGGGCTTAGATACGCAGTATTTT
v_call: TRBV7-2
clone_size: -
d_call: TRBD2
j_call: TRBJ2-3

cdr3_aa: CASSPPKGQSSYNSPLHF
cdr3_nt: TGTGCCAGCAGCCCCCCGAAGGGGCAGAGCTCCTATAATTCACCCCTCCACTTT
v_call: TRBV9
clone_size: -
d_call: -
j_call: TRBJ1-6

cdr3_aa: CASSTRTGADTQYF
cdr3_nt: TGTGCCAGCAGTACCCGGACCGGGGCAGATACGCAGTATTTT
v_call: TRBV6-1
clone_size: -
d_call: -
j_call: TRBJ2-3

cdr3_aa: CASSPRDRGIKEQYF
cdr3_nt: TGTGCCAGCAGTCCCAGGGACAGGGGCATCAAGGAGCAGTACTTC
v_call: TRBV28
clone_size: -
d_call: TRBD1
j_call: TRBJ2-7

cdr3_aa: CASSPSASLAKNIQYF
cdr3_nt: TGTGCCAGCAGTCCATCCGCCTCCCTGGCTAAAAACATTCAGTACTTC
v_call: TRBV27
clone_size: -
d_call: -
j_call: TRBJ2-4

cdr3_aa: CASSYHSGDSEQFF
cdr3_nt: TGTGCCAGCAGTTATCACTCAGGGGACAGTGAGCAGTTCTTC
v_call: TRBV6-6
clone_size: -
d_call: TRBD1
j_call: TRBJ2-1